The 32 T cell receptor beta chains reported below all come from one sample, sequenced in a study of CD8 T cells in ankylosing spondylitis. TCRdb reanalysed the 5' RACE reads using MiXCR and keeps one entry per CDR3 protein. In the table there are some 130,000 distinct CDR3 sequences, approximately 7.3% of which are singletons. Material: blood, either unsorted or a sorted T cell fraction (not recorded which). The receptors here all came from a female donor with ankylosing spondylitis or in good health (not recorded which).

This clonotype occurred many times. The CDR3 protein is CSAISGDNYNEQFF. DNA for the CDR3: TGCAGTGCCATCTCAGGGGACAATTACAATGAGCAGTTCTTC. The rearrangement uses TRBV20-1 and TRBJ2-1, with D maybe TRBD1 (6 bases). With 6 bases removed from V and 4 bases from J, the gap between germline ends came to 16 bases. Germline loops: CDR1 DFQATT, CDR2 SNEGSKA (reference sequence). The length of the CDR3 is 14 residues.

This clonotype was seen ten or more times. The chain is built from TRBV29-1 and TRBJ1-6; D is unresolved. The CDR3 consists of 14 residues. V was cut by 7 bases and J by 9 bases, with 19 bases left in between. Germline CDR1 is SQVTM and CDR2 is ANQGSEA. In nucleotides, the CDR3 is TGCAGCGCCACGGACGGCGTGGTGGGTTCACCCCTCCACTTT. Translating gives CSATDGVVGSPLHF.

V usage is TRBV29-1 and J usage is TRBJ2-1, with D perhaps matching TRBD1 (6 bases). Judging by the DNA end, TRBJ2-7 fits better; the J call may be wrong. The CDR3 consists of 15 residues. The germline gives CDR1 SQVTM, CDR2 ANQGSEA. CDR3 nucleotides: TGCAGCGTTGAGGCACAGGGTAGCTGGTTGGATGGGCAGTACTTC. Translation: CSVEAQGSWLDGQYF.

This clonotype was observed at least ten times. The chain recombines TRBV5-1 with TRBJ2-7, with TRBD2 identical over 9 bases. This CDR3 region has 15 residues. The ends lost 3 bases at V and 6 bases at J; junction bases unmatched: 10. CDR1 and CDR2 from the germline V gene are SGHRS and YFSETQ. The CDR3 region has the DNA TGCGCCAGCAGCTCCCTCCTAGCGGGGAGTGGCGAGCAGTACTTC. This gives the protein CASSSLLAGSGEQYF.

The chain employs TRBV6-1 and TRBJ1-5, with D perhaps matching TRBD1 (6 bases). The CDR3 has 15 amino acids. Trimming removed 7 bases at V and 2 bases at J, with 15 bases between. Germline V CDR1 and CDR2: MNHNS, SASEGT. CDR3 sequence: CASNLQGPGNQPQHF. DNA for the CDR3: TGTGCCAGCAACCTACAGGGTCCCGGCAATCAGCCCCAGCATTTT.

This clonotype was counted at least ten times. The chain recombines TRBV20-1 with TRBJ2-5; 10 bases match TRBD1. V dropped 3 bases and J dropped 7; count of bases not matched to a gene: 5. The CDR3 has 13 amino acids. Germline-derived CDR1 and CDR2 are DFQATT and SNEGSKA (reference sequence). In nucleotides, the CDR3 is TGCAGTGCTAGCCAGGGACAGGGGTTGACCCAGTACTTC. It specifies CSASQGQGLTQYF.

This clonotype was detected ten times or more. The V call is TRBV20-1, the J call TRBJ2-1; D unresolved. V lost 6 bases to trimming and J lost 8 bases, with 14 bases between them. The V gene's germline CDR1 is DFQATT and CDR2 SNEGSKA (reference sequence). The CDR3 length is 12 residues. CDR3 DNA: TGCAGTGCAACCCGCCCGGCACATGAGCAGTTCTTC. Translated, it gives CSATRPAHEQFF.

This clonotype was counted many times. The rearrangement links TRBV28 to TRBJ2-7; the match to TRBD1 covers 8 bases. The V and J ends lost 5 bases and 3 bases, in that order; junction bases with no gene match: 3. The CDR3 loop spans 13 amino acids. Germline V lookup: CDR1 MDHEN, CDR2 SYDVKM. CDR3 sequence reads: CASSPGTGYEQYF. In DNA form, the CDR3 reads TGTGCCAGCAGTCCCGGGACAGGCTACGAGCAGTACTTC.

This clonotype was recorded at least ten times. The V and J genes are TRBV3-1 and TRBJ2-3; D is unresolved. V shed 3 bases and J shed 4 bases, with 14 bases lying between them. Germline V gene data show CDR1 as LGHDT and CDR2 as YNNKEL (reference sequence). The CDR3 spans 15 residues. This chain's CDR3 is CASSQQVGRSDTQYF. In nucleotides, the CDR3 is TGTGCCAGCAGCCAGCAAGTGGGTAGGTCAGATACGCAGTATTTT.

Comments on this clonotype: A much more abundant neighbour one base away suggests this may be a read error. The gene calls are TRBV7-2 and TRBJ1-2, with 10 positions matching TRBD1. The germline V gene has CDR1 SGHTA and CDR2 FQGNSA. The CDR3 is made up of 13 amino acids. V shed 3 bases and J 6 bases; nucleotides not matched to a gene: 1. CDR3 bases: TGTACCAGCAGCTTGACAGGGGGCAATGGCTACACCTTC. This sequence encodes CTSSLTGGNGYTF.

This clonotype was recorded at least ten times. This rearrangement joins TRBV2 to TRBJ2-5; weak D call: TRBD2 (6 bases). Trimming shortened V by 7 bases and J by 4 bases, and 13 bases separated the two germline ends. This CDR3 has 13 residues. Looked up from germline, CDR1 is SNHLY and CDR2 is FYNNEI. Here the CDR3 reads CASTQRVVETQYF. The CDR3 DNA reads TGTGCCAGCACCCAGCGGGTGGTAGAGACCCAGTACTTC. The variable domain in full, with the rest retrieved from reference TRBV2 and TRBJ2-5, is EPEVTQTPSHQVTQMGQEVILRCVPISNHLYFYWYRQILGQKVEFLVSFYNNEISEKSEIFDDQFSVERPDGSNFTLKIRSTKLEDSAMYFCASTQRVVETQYFGPGTRLLVL.

This clonotype was seen ten or more times. V gene TRBV20-1 combines with J gene TRBJ2-3; 8 bases line up with TRBD2. Germline-derived CDR1 and CDR2 are DFQATT and SNEGSKA (reference sequence). The CDR3 extends over 14 amino acids. J was trimmed by 0 bases and V by 5 bases; bases with no gene match: 4. The CDR3: CSAPSGGSTDTQYF. DNA of the CDR3: TGCAGTGCTCCCAGCGGGGGCAGCACAGATACGCAGTATTTT.

This clonotype has ten or more counts. The genes are TRBV5-1 and TRBJ2-3, with D possibly matching TRBD1 (5 bases). This CDR3 comprises 14 residues. The germline CDR1 and CDR2 sequences are SGHRS and YFSETQ. Between the trimmed V and J ends, which lost 5 bases and 3 bases, there was a span of 13 bases. The CDR3: CASSRWGVTDTQYF. DNA of the CDR3: TGCGCCAGCAGTCGATGGGGCGTAACAGATACGCAGTATTTT.

Many counts were recorded for this clonotype. The V gene is TRBV11-2, the J gene TRBJ2-5; 8 bases map to TRBD2. After removal of 5 bases from V and 2 bases from J, the junction contained 13 bases not matched to a gene. The CDR3 runs to 17 residues. Germline loops: CDR1 SGHAT, CDR2 FQNNGV. CDR3 protein: CASSPLGGRGGQETQYF. CDR3 sequence (DNA): TGTGCCAGCAGCCCCCTGGGTGGACGGGGGGGTCAAGAGACCCAGTACTTC.

This clonotype was counted many times. The chain combines TRBV19 with TRBJ1-3; D remains ambiguous. Looked up from germline, CDR1 is LNHDA and CDR2 is SQIVND (reference sequence). This CDR3 is built from 13 residues. Trimming took 7 bases from V and 3 from J, leaving 10 bases between them. The CDR3 DNA reads TGTGCCAGTAATGAGGGTGGTGGAAACACCATATATTTT. Its translation is CASNEGGGNTIYF.

The sample holds many counts of this clonotype. The V gene is TRBV5-1, the J gene TRBJ2-1; D is unclear. Germline values: CDR1 SGHRS, CDR2 YFSETQ. The CDR3 is made up of 14 amino acids. V was clipped by 5 bases and J by 6 bases, with 15 bases between them. The CDR3 loop is CASSGPGPGNEQFF. CDR3 nucleotides: TGCGCCAGCAGTGGCCCGGGTCCTGGCAATGAGCAGTTCTTC.

This clonotype was seen ten or more times. The chain employs TRBV3-1 and TRBJ2-1; 9 nucleotides match TRBD2. Trimming cost V 0 bases and J 3 bases; bases outside gene matches: 9. The CDR3 covers 18 residues. CDR1 is LGHDT, CDR2 YNNKEL, per germline (reference sequence). CDR3 DNA: TGTGCCAGCAGCCAAGACTCTCGGCGGGGGGGACTCTACAATGAGCAGTTCTTC. Protein product: CASSQDSRRGGLYNEQFF.

The rearrangement links TRBV18 to TRBJ1-1, with D uncertain. This CDR3 has 16 amino acids. Germline CDR1 reads KGHSH; CDR2 reads LQKENI. V was pared by 3 bases and J by 3 bases, with 17 bases between. CDR3 DNA sequence: TGTGCCAGCTCACCGCCTTCTTGGAGGCTGGACACTGAAGCTTTCTTT. It encodes CASSPPSWRLDTEAFF.

The table lists this clonotype with many counts. The V and J genes are TRBV10-3 and TRBJ2-1; D call uncertain. This CDR3 has 16 amino acids. In germline, CDR1 is ENHRY, CDR2 SYGVKD. The V and J ends lost 4 bases and 7 bases respectively, with 20 bases between them. CDR3 in amino acids: CAISANLGRVSNEQFF. CDR3 nucleotides: TGTGCCATCAGTGCCAATTTAGGTAGGGTGTCGAATGAGCAGTTCTTC.

This clonotype showed up many times. The genes are TRBV7-2 and TRBJ1-2; D not resolved. V gave up 5 bases and J gave up 12 bases, with 16 bases separating them. Looked up from germline, CDR1 is SGHTA and CDR2 is FQGNSA. The CDR3 has 12 amino acids. The CDR3 DNA is TGTGCCAGCAGCCCGGGTCCCCGTCGTAACACCTTC. Translating it yields CASSPGPRRNTF.

This clonotype was counted many times. V usage is TRBV6-1 and J usage is TRBJ2-1; D tentatively reads TRBD1 or TRBD2 (6 bases each). V shed 8 bases and J shed 1 base, with 12 bases lying between them. The germline V gene encodes CDR1 MNHNS and CDR2 SASEGT. The CDR3 has 14 amino acids. The CDR3: CASSEGGSYNEQFF. The DNA of the CDR3 is TGTGCCAGCTCCGAAGGGGGGTCCTACAATGAGCAGTTCTTC.

This clonotype was detected many times. V usage is TRBV20-1 and J usage is TRBJ2-3; 12 nucleotides agree with TRBD1. Losses at the gene ends were 3 bases for V and 8 bases for J; bases not matched to a gene: 6. CDR1 is DFQATT and CDR2 is SNEGSKA in the germline V gene (reference sequence). The CDR3 runs 14 residues. The CDR3 nucleotides are TGCAGTGCTAGGGGACAGGGGGCGACGGGTACGCAGTATTTT. Translating gives CSARGQGATGTQYF.

This clonotype has ten or more counts. This chain links TRBV10-3 with TRBJ2-2; TRBD1 aligns across 7 bases. V was clipped by 5 bases and J by 7 bases; unmatched bases: 7. This CDR3 comprises 14 residues. CDR1 is ENHRY and CDR2 is SYGVKD in the germline V gene. CDR3 DNA sequence: TGTGCCATCAGTTATGACAGGGCGAACGGGGAGCTGTTTTTT. Translating it yields CAISYDRANGELFF.

This clonotype was seen many times. Relative to the germline gene, one junction end is altered; a read error may explain this. DNA of the CDR3: TGTGCCAGCAGGGAAGGGGACAGAAACTATGGCTACACCTTC. Translating it yields CASREGDRNYGYTF. The rearrangement joins TRBV6-1 to TRBJ1-2; 7 positions agree with TRBD1. CDR3 length: 14 residues. Germline V gene data show CDR1 as MNHNS and CDR2 as SASEGT.

This clonotype was seen at least ten times. The rearrangement links TRBV20-1 to TRBJ1-2; D not certain. The V gene lost 2 bases and the J gene lost 2 bases, with 18 bases spanning the gap. The CDR3 runs to 16 residues. Germline CDR1 reads DFQATT; CDR2 reads SNEGSKA (reference sequence). The CDR3 coding sequence is TGCAGTGCTAGACCTACCGGGCGGACGCCAAACTATGGCTACACCTTC. Protein product: CSARPTGRTPNYGYTF.

This clonotype was found many times. The chain combines TRBV20-1 with TRBJ2-5; 9 nucleotides agree with TRBD2. V shed 2 bases and J 5 bases; nucleotides not matched to a gene: 12. CDR3 length: 16 residues. CDR1 is DFQATT, CDR2 SNEGSKA, per germline (reference sequence). The CDR3 DNA reads TGCAGTGCTAGAAGGCTTGATAGCGGGGGTCGCGAGACCCAGTACTTC. Translating gives CSARRLDSGGRETQYF.

The chain joins TRBV20-1 to TRBJ1-1; D call uncertain. CDR1 is DFQATT and CDR2 is SNEGSKA in the germline V gene (reference sequence). Trimming removed 0 bases at V and 7 bases at J, with 9 bases between. CDR3 length: 12 residues. This CDR3 is CSARDRGSEAFF. The CDR3 DNA sequence: TGCAGTGCTAGAGATCGAGGCAGTGAAGCTTTCTTT.

In this sample, this clonotype turned up many times. V and J are TRBV27 and TRBJ1-2; 8 bases align to TRBD1. Germline loops: CDR1 MNHEY, CDR2 SMNVEV (reference sequence). V gave up 1 base and J gave up 8 bases; unmatched junction bases: 9. This CDR3 is built from 15 residues. The CDR3 DNA reads TGTGCCAGCAGTTTATGGGCAGGGGGCAGCAGAGGCTACACCTTC. It specifies CASSLWAGGSRGYTF.

This clonotype was observed at least ten times. The rearrangement uses TRBV6-5 and TRBJ1-1; D not certain. Germline CDR1 is MNHEY and CDR2 is SVGAGI. Trimming shortened V by 4 bases and J by 1 base, and 13 bases separated the two germline ends. The length of the CDR3 is 15 residues. The CDR3 loop is CASSLTSARNTEAFF. The CDR3 DNA is TGTGCCAGCAGTTTGACCTCGGCTCGGAACACTGAAGCTTTCTTT.

This clonotype appeared many times. The V and J genes are TRBV3-1 and TRBJ2-3; D is possibly TRBD2 (5 bases). The germline V and J ends were trimmed by 0 bases and 0 bases, with 10 bases remaining between them. The CDR3 extends over 16 amino acids. The germline V gene encodes CDR1 LGHDT and CDR2 YNNKEL (reference sequence). The CDR3 loop reads CASSQDLPGSTDTQYF. The CDR3, as DNA: TGTGCCAGCAGCCAAGATCTCCCGGGGAGCACAGATACGCAGTATTTT.

This clonotype appeared many times. The chain uses TRBV7-2 and TRBJ2-5; 8 bases fit TRBD2. Germline-derived CDR1 and CDR2 are SGHTA and FQGNSA. This CDR3 comprises 15 residues. J lost 3 bases, V lost 5 bases, and 8 bases had no gene match. This CDR3 reads CASSHRRGGEETQYF. The CDR3 DNA sequence: TGTGCCAGCAGCCATCGACGGGGGGGGGAAGAGACCCAGTACTTC.

This clonotype was observed at least ten times. CDR3 residues: CASSLDLNQPQHF. The CDR3, as DNA: TGCGCCAGCAGCTTGGACCTCAATCAGCCCCAGCATTTT. The chain uses TRBV5-1 and TRBJ1-5; D call uncertain. This CDR3 has 13 amino acids. V was pared by 0 bases and J by 3 bases, with 4 bases between. Germline V lookup: CDR1 SGHRS, CDR2 YFSETQ.